This T cell receptor beta chain was captured in a study of CD8+ T cells in alopecia areata. Investigators isolated RNA and reverse transcribed it into cDNA to act as the sequencing template. Here immunoSEQ multiplex PCR was the method, and the copy in TCRdb shows in-frame clones only, minus some. The sample lists more than 95,000 clones, about 60% occurring once. Study-level points and caveats: For lesional scalp, especially alopecia totalis/universalis, clonality was higher than in normal scalp. Against the mouse data, patients shared TCRs less clearly, possibly for HLA reasons. Resident alphabeta T cells of normal skin are also sequenced in scalp samples.

Sorting separated CD4+ and CD8+ T cells out of PBMCs. Concerning this clone: What it binds is not known. Other nucleotide sequences from this sample produce the same CDR3.

V shed 5 bases, J shed 5 bases, and the junction held 2 bases outside the gene matches. The CDR3 runs to 13 residues. Germline loops: CDR1 SGHAT, CDR2 FQNNGV. The rearrangement joins TRBV11-2 to TRBJ2-5, with TRBD1 identical over 10 bases. This TCR was recovered from a human donor in good health. The sequenced sample consisted of CD4+ T cells sorted from blood. CDR3 protein: CASSRDRGETQYF. The CDR3 coding sequence is TGTGCCAGCAGCCGGGACAGGGGCGAGACCCAGTACTTC.